These 21 T cell receptor beta chains originate from one sample sequenced in a study of shared clonotypes between healthy human individuals. The protocol was immunoSEQ multiplex PCR, while the TCRdb copy is restricted to in-frame clones and leaves out a portion. The repertoire includes some 1 million clones, roughly 80% of them detected once, and 1.4% sits in the top ten. Sample: memory CD4+ T cells sorted from blood. The subset: CD45RA-negative fraction. The receptors here all came from a man in his late teens or twenties in good health.

The chain employs TRBV30 and TRBJ1-3; D is unresolved. Trimming took 0 bases from V and 0 from J, leaving 12 bases between them. This CDR3 has 16 amino acids. Germline V gene lookup returns CDR1 GTSNPN and CDR2 SVGIG (reference sequence). CDR3 coding DNA: TGTGCCTGGAGTGTATTAGGCAGAACCTCTGGAAACACCATATATTTT. Translation: CAWSVLGRTSGNTIYF.

The V gene is TRBV10-3, the J gene TRBJ2-5; the match to TRBD2 covers 9 bases. Germline trimming cut 7 bases from V and 5 bases from J; bases unmatched to any gene: 8. Germline V lookup: CDR1 ENHRY, CDR2 SYGVKD. CDR3 size: 14 residues. CDR3 residues: CAIKRGAKEETQYF. CDR3 nucleotide sequence: TGTGCCATCAAGCGGGGGGCTAAGGAGGAGACCCAGTACTTC.

For this clone: Given a far larger clone just one base away, this is likely a sequencing read error. V is TRBV6-1 and J is TRBJ1-2; TRBD1 agrees at 7 bases. There are 12 residues in the CDR3. V was clipped by 4 bases and J by 4 bases; unmatched bases: 0. Germline lookup yields CDR1 MNHNS and CDR2 SASEGT. CDR3 sequence (DNA): TGTGCCAGCAGTGGGGACAGCTATGGCTACACCTTC. Its protein is CASSGDSYGYTF.

In regard to this clone: Given a much more abundant clone one base away, this may be a read error. Within the sample, other DNA sequences also encode this same CDR3. The chain joins TRBV4-1 to TRBJ1-2, with 7 bases that match TRBD1. This CDR3 has 13 residues. Germline CDR1 reads MGHRA; CDR2 reads YSYEKL. V shed 4 bases, J shed 2 bases, and the junction held 1 base outside the gene matches. CDR3 sequence: CASSPDRNYGYTF. The CDR3 nucleotides are TGCGCCAGCAGCCCGGACAGGAACTATGGCTACACCTTC.

The chain has TRBV23-1 and TRBJ2-7; D is possibly TRBD1 or TRBD2 (5 bases each). TRBV23-1 is treated as an ORF (open reading frame) with a function not yet certain. CDR3 length: 16 residues. CDR3 sequence (DNA): TGCGCTAAATCCAACTCCGGGGCAACCTCCTCCTACGAGCAGTACTTC. It translates to CAKSNSGATSSYEQYF.

This clone has just a few counts. The gene calls are TRBV7-9 and TRBJ1-3, with D unclear. The CDR3 covers 13 residues. Germline values: CDR1 SEHNR, CDR2 FQNEAQ (reference sequence). V dropped 6 bases and J dropped 4 bases, with 10 bases sitting between them. The CDR3 here is CASSPGEGNTIYF. The CDR3 DNA is TGTGCCAGCAGTCCTGGGGAGGGAAACACCATATATTTT.

The rearrangement joins TRBV6-1 to TRBJ1-5, with D unresolved. The germline V gene has CDR1 MNHNS and CDR2 SASEGT. V lost 2 bases and J 5 bases, leaving 7 bases between the germline ends. This CDR3 comprises 13 residues. CDR3 in DNA: TGTGCCAGCAGTGAAAACGGTTATCAGCCCCAGCATTTT. It specifies CASSENGYQPQHF.

V usage is TRBV5-4 and J usage is TRBJ1-1, with D hard to call. This CDR3 region has 15 residues. Trimming cost V 4 bases and J 1 base, with 14 bases left between them. CDR1 is SGHNT and CDR2 is YYREEE in the germline V gene (reference sequence). The CDR3 DNA is TGTGCCAGCAGCATACCGGAGGCAGGGAACACTGAAGCTTTCTTT. As protein: CASSIPEAGNTEAFF.

This clone has more than one count but fewer than ten. At the DNA level, this CDR3 is encoded by other sequences in the same sample as well. This rearrangement joins TRBV7-2 to TRBJ1-2, with 10 positions matching TRBD1. This CDR3 has 13 residues. Germline V CDR1 and CDR2: SGHTA, FQGNSA. V dropped 3 bases and J dropped 7; count of bases not matched to a gene: 2. This CDR3 is CASSLGQGSGYTF. The CDR3 DNA reads TGTGCCAGCAGCTTGGGACAGGGGAGTGGCTACACCTTC.

This chain uses TRBV9 with TRBJ1-3; the match to TRBD1 covers 10 bases. V shed 1 base, J shed 4 bases, and the junction held 5 bases outside the gene matches. The germline gives CDR1 SGDLS, CDR2 YYNGEE. This CDR3 has 16 amino acids. CDR3 loop: CASSVTGTGVGNTIYF. Written as DNA, the CDR3 is TGTGCCAGCAGCGTAACCGGGACAGGGGTCGGAAACACCATATATTTT.

The chain employs TRBV6-5 and TRBJ1-3; perhaps TRBD1 as D (5 bases). Trimming removed 0 bases from V and 3 bases from J, with 9 bases in between. Per germline, CDR1 MNHEY and CDR2 SVGAGI. This CDR3 comprises 15 residues. This CDR3 reads CASSYSTVGGNTIYF. The CDR3 nucleotides are TGTGCCAGCAGTTACTCGACAGTTGGTGGAAACACCATATATTTT.

This chain uses TRBV6-1 with TRBJ1-2; 9 bases match TRBD1. The CDR3 has 13 amino acids. Germline CDR1 MNHNS, CDR2 SASEGT. V lost 6 bases and J lost 7; bases outside the gene matches: 6. DNA for the CDR3: TGTGCCAGCAGGGACAGGGGATTTGGTGGCTACACCTTC. It translates to CASRDRGFGGYTF.

The J gene is TRBJ2-2, the V gene TRBV6-1; TRBD1 agrees at 9 bases. Germline V lookup: CDR1 MNHNS, CDR2 SASEGT. The CDR3 is 14 amino acids. With V trimmed by 8 bases and J by 2 bases, 3 bases remained unmatched. This CDR3 is CASGGQGNTGELFF. In DNA form, the CDR3 reads TGTGCCAGCGGGGGACAGGGCAACACCGGGGAGCTGTTTTTT.

V is TRBV28 and J is TRBJ1-3; D unresolved. The V and J ends lost 5 bases and 0 bases respectively, with 8 bases between them. Germline values: CDR1 MDHEN, CDR2 SYDVKM. The CDR3 runs to 14 residues. DNA of the CDR3: TGTGCCAGCAGTGGAACTGGCTCTGGAAACACCATATATTTT. This codes for CASSGTGSGNTIYF. The full variable domain, rest sourced from reference TRBV28 and TRBJ1-3, is DVKVTQSSRYLVKRTGEKVFLECVQDMDHENMFWYRQDPGLGLRLIYFSYDVKMKEKGDIPEGYSVSREKKERFSLILESASTNQTSMYLCASSGTGSGNTIYFGEGSWLTVV.

The chain links TRBV18 to TRBJ2-7, with D unclear. V was clipped by 2 bases and J by 6 bases, with 17 bases between them. The CDR3 runs 15 residues. CDR1 is KGHSH, CDR2 LQKENI, per germline. CDR3: CASSPGAGVRIEQYF. CDR3 coding DNA: TGTGCCAGCTCACCAGGCGCCGGCGTACGTATCGAGCAGTACTTC. The full variable domain, rest sourced from reference TRBV18 and TRBJ2-7, is NAGVMQNPRHLVRRRGQEARLRCSPMKGHSHVYWYRQLPEEGLKFMVYLQKENIIDESGMPKERFSAEFPKEGPSILRIQQVVRGDSAAYFCASSPGAGVRIEQYFGPGTRLTVT.

The table lists this clone with a few counts. This likely came from a read error, as a far larger clone is one base away. The V gene is TRBV14, the J gene TRBJ2-7; 7 bases are a match to TRBD1. Germline loops: CDR1 SGHDN, CDR2 FVKESK. The CDR3 has 13 residues. Losses at the gene ends were 4 bases for V and 2 bases for J; bases not matched to a gene: 2. The CDR3: CASSLGQTYEQYF. CDR3 sequence (DNA): TGTGCCAGCAGCCTGGGACAGACCTACGAGCAGTACTTC.

This chain joins TRBV7-2 and TRBJ2-7; D is possibly TRBD1 (5 bases). The CDR3 has 15 residues. The germline CDR1 and CDR2 sequences are SGHTA and FQGNSA. The V end lost 2 bases, the J end lost 1 base, and 12 bases lay between the germline ends. The CDR3 bases are TGTGCCAGCAGCTTATCCCAGGGTCTTTCCTACGAGCAGTACTTC. The encoded protein is CASSLSQGLSYEQYF.

In this sample, this clone turned up a few times. This sequence joins TRBV28 and TRBJ2-3; TRBD1 matches 9 bases. V gave up 5 bases and J gave up 4 bases; unmatched junction bases: 4. This CDR3 is built from 14 residues. CDR1 is MDHEN, CDR2 SYDVKM, per germline. CDR3 nucleotides: TGTGCCAGCAGTGTACACAGGGGGCCAGATACGCAGTATTTT. This codes for CASSVHRGPDTQYF.

The CDR3 loop reads CASSSYGSYEQYF. The CDR3 bases are TGTGCCAGCAGCTCGTATGGTTCCTACGAGCAGTACTTC. The genes are TRBV7-9 and TRBJ2-7; no definite D call. The CDR3 has 13 amino acids. Germline lookup yields CDR1 SEHNR and CDR2 FQNEAQ (reference sequence). Trimming cost V 4 bases and J 1 base, with 8 bases left between them.

The J gene is TRBJ1-5, the V gene TRBV2; 8 nucleotides line up with TRBD1. CDR3 length: 14 amino acids. In germline, CDR1 is SNHLY, CDR2 FYNNEI. With V trimmed by 5 bases and J by 4 bases, 4 bases remained unmatched. The CDR3 DNA follows: TGTGCCAGCAGTTCGGACAGGGATAATCAGCCCCAGCATTTT. Protein product: CASSSDRDNQPQHF.

A note on this clone: At the DNA level, this CDR3 is encoded by other sequences in the same sample as well. The chain uses TRBV30 and TRBJ2-3; TRBD2 matches 16 bases. CDR3 length equals 16 residues. Germline values: CDR1 GTSNPN, CDR2 SVGIG (reference sequence). Trimming took 2 bases from V and 4 from J; bases not matched to a gene: 3. The CDR3 spells CAWSPGLAGGSDTQYF. The CDR3 DNA is TGTGCCTGGAGTCCGGGACTAGCGGGGGGGTCAGATACGCAGTATTTT.